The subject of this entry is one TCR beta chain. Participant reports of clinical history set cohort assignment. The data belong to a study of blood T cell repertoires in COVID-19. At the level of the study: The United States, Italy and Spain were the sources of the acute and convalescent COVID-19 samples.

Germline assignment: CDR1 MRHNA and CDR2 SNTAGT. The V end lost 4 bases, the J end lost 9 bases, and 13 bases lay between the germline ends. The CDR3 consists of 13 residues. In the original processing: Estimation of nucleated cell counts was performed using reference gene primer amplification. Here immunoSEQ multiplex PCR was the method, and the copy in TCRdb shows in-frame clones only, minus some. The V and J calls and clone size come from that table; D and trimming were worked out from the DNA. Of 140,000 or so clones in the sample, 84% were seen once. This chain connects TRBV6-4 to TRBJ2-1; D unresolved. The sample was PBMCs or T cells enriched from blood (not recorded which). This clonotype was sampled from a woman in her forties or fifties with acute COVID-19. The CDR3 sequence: CASSGARTGEQFF. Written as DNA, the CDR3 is TGTGCCAGCAGTGGCGCGCGTACTGGTGAGCAGTTCTTC.